These 22 T cell receptor beta chains originate from one sample sequenced in a study of Graves' ophthalmopathy and Graves' hyperthyroidism. RNA transcripts provided the template for amplifying TCR beta CDR3 regions. RT-PCR with HTBI primers came first, then second-round multiplex PCR. TCRdb passed the multiplex PCR reads through MiXCR, listing each CDR3 protein once. The table records about 160,000 distinct CDR3 sequences, around 39% of them present only once. The sequencing sample was made of peripheral blood. Receptors were obtained from a man aged 30 to 45 with Graves' ophthalmopathy.

The CDR3 here is CASSSPGQDSYEQYF. CDR3 DNA: TGTGCCAGCAGTTCCCCGGGCCAGGACTCCTACGAGCAGTACTTC. The chain is built from TRBV12-3 or TRBV12-4 and TRBJ2-7; D is undetermined. CDR3 length: 15 residues. The ends were cut back, 4 bases at V and 0 bases at J, with 13 bases in the middle.

This clonotype appeared many times. The chain uses TRBV28 and TRBJ1-1, with D possibly being TRBD1 (5 bases). Germline loops: CDR1 MDHEN, CDR2 SYDVKM. With 5 bases removed from V and 8 bases from J, the gap between germline ends came to 12 bases. The CDR3 length is 12 residues. CDR3 protein: CASSPRRTEAFF. The CDR3 DNA follows: TGTGCCAGCAGTCCCCGTCGGACAGAAGCTTTCTTT.

V is TRBV6-5 and J is TRBJ2-1; tentatively, D is TRBD2 (5 bases). Per the germline V gene, CDR1 is MNHEY and CDR2 is SVGAGI. The CDR3 runs 15 residues. V gave up 2 bases and J gave up 5 bases, with 13 bases separating them. CDR3 amino acids: CASSYGEGINNEQFF. For the CDR3, the DNA is TGTGCCAGCAGTTACGGAGAGGGAATAAACAATGAGCAGTTCTTC.

In this sample, this clonotype turned up a few times. This chain links TRBV12-3 or TRBV12-4 with TRBJ2-5; 12 bases are a match to TRBD2. J was trimmed by 2 bases and V by 8 bases; bases with no gene match: 6. The CDR3 length is 15 residues. The CDR3 nucleotides are TGTGCCAGCCGCCGAGGACTAGCGGGACAAGAGACCCAGTACTTC. The encoded protein is CASRRGLAGQETQYF.

This clonotype was observed at least ten times. This rearrangement joins TRBV12-3 or TRBV12-4 to TRBJ2-5; 7 bases map to TRBD2. With V trimmed by 3 bases and J by 7 bases, 5 bases remained unmatched. The CDR3 totals 13 residues. CDR3 sequence reads: CASSLAGEGTQYF. The CDR3 DNA reads TGTGCCAGCAGTTTGGCGGGAGAAGGGACCCAGTACTTC.

This clonotype was found many times. This chain uses TRBV6-5 with TRBJ2-5, with 13 bases aligning to TRBD2. The CDR3 is made up of 16 amino acids. Germline CDR1 reads MNHEY; CDR2 reads SVGAGI. Trimming at V came to 4 bases and at J to 5 bases, leaving 7 bases not matched to a gene. The chain's CDR3 is CASSLGLAGKYETQYF. The CDR3 DNA reads as TGTGCCAGCAGTTTGGGACTAGCGGGAAAGTATGAGACCCAGTACTTC.

This chain uses TRBV6-1 with TRBJ2-5; D possibly uses TRBD1 or TRBD2 (6 bases each). Trimming left V 9 bases short and J 1 base short, with 24 bases between. The CDR3 has 17 amino acids. Per germline, CDR1 MNHNS and CDR2 SASEGT. For the CDR3, the DNA is TGTGCCAGAACCCGGAGACAGGTGGCGGGGCTCCAAGAGACCCAGTACTTC. Its protein product is CARTRRQVAGLQETQYF.

In its sample, this clonotype was seen many times. The chain recombines TRBV12-3 or TRBV12-4 with TRBJ2-4; D remains unclear. V was pared by 3 bases and J by 3 bases, with 9 bases between. The CDR3 loop spans 14 amino acids. The CDR3 bases are TGTGCCAGCAGTTTTGAACCAGACAAAAACATTCAGTACTTC. Translating it yields CASSFEPDKNIQYF.

This chain connects TRBV6-2 or TRBV6-3 to TRBJ1-6, with TRBD1 matching over 9 bases. CDR3 length equals 13 residues. The germline CDR1 and CDR2 sequences are MNHEY and SVGEGT. V shed 6 bases and J 10 bases; nucleotides not matched to a gene: 4. The CDR3 DNA reads TGTGCCAGCAGCTTACAGGGGGCGTCACCCCTCCACTTT. This gives the protein CASSLQGASPLHF.

This clonotype has only a few counts. V usage is TRBV6-1 and J usage is TRBJ2-7; D is unclear. There are 10 residues in the CDR3. In germline, CDR1 is MNHNS, CDR2 SASEGT. V lost 7 bases, J lost 0 bases, and 1 base lay in between. CDR3 in amino acids: CASNSYEQYF. The CDR3 region has the DNA TGTGCCAGCAACTCCTACGAGCAGTACTTC.

This clonotype was detected many times. The V gene is TRBV28, the J gene TRBJ1-3; no definite D call. The V end lost 3 bases, the J end lost 0 bases, and 6 bases lay between the germline ends. Germline V lookup: CDR1 MDHEN, CDR2 SYDVKM. CDR3 size: 14 residues. DNA for the CDR3: TGTGCCAGCAGTTTTGTCAGCTCTGGAAACACCATATATTTT. It codes for CASSFVSSGNTIYF.

This clonotype has a count of ten or more. This sequence joins TRBV5-5 and TRBJ2-5; 7 nucleotides line up with TRBD2. The CDR3 length is 15 residues. The germline gives CDR1 SGHKS, CDR2 YYEKEE (reference sequence). Trimming removed 3 bases from V and 5 bases from J; junction bases left unmatched: 10. CDR3 sequence: CASSYAGGGGETQYF. CDR3 nucleotide sequence: TGTGCCAGCAGCTACGCCGGCGGGGGAGGGGAGACCCAGTACTTC.

V and J are TRBV6-5 and TRBJ2-7; the match to TRBD2 covers 8 bases. Germline CDR1 and CDR2: MNHEY and SVGAGI. The CDR3 runs 15 residues. The V segment lost 2 bases and the J segment 3 bases; nucleotides outside the gene matches: 6. CDR3 loop: CASSYLSGGGYEQYF. CDR3 nucleotides: TGTGCCAGCAGTTACCTTTCCGGGGGGGGCTACGAGCAGTACTTC.

This clonotype has at least ten counts. The rearrangement joins TRBV12-3 or TRBV12-4 to TRBJ1-1, with TRBD1 matching 10 bases. Unmatched junction bases numbered 12, after V lost 6 bases and J lost 5 bases. The CDR3 contains 16 residues. CDR3 nucleotides: TGTGCCAGCAGACCCACCGGGACAGGGGACGGGACTGAAGCTTTCTTT. Residues: CASRPTGTGDGTEAFF.

This clonotype was counted many times. The CDR3 reads CASSRTSGTTGELFF. The CDR3 region has the DNA TGTGCCAGCAGCAGGACTAGCGGAACCACCGGGGAGCTGTTTTTT. V is TRBV3-1 and J is TRBJ2-2; 10 bases are a match to TRBD2. V shed 5 bases, J shed 4 bases, and the junction held 4 bases outside the gene matches. From germline, CDR1 is LGHDT and CDR2 YNNKEL (reference sequence). CDR3 length: 15 residues.

This clonotype was seen many times. This rearrangement joins TRBV2 to TRBJ1-1; TRBD1 is a possible D gene (6 bases). The V end lost 4 bases, the J end lost 4 bases, and 16 bases lay between the germline ends. Per germline, CDR1 SNHLY and CDR2 FYNNEI. The CDR3 extends over 15 amino acids. The CDR3 coding sequence is TGTGCCAGCAGTGCCTCTACAGGGAAAGGCACTGAAGCTTTCTTT. This sequence encodes CASSASTGKGTEAFF.

CDR3 region: CSARERGRRLEAFF. DNA for the CDR3: TGCAGTGCTAGAGAAAGGGGGCGTAGACTTGAAGCTTTCTTT. The rearrangement joins TRBV20-1 to TRBJ1-1, with TRBD1 identical over 7 bases. CDR1 and CDR2 (germline): DFQATT, SNEGSKA (reference sequence). The CDR3 totals 14 residues. V lost 0 bases, J lost 7 bases, and 8 bases stayed unmatched.

This clonotype was detected many times. The V call is TRBV14, the J call TRBJ1-2, with a tentative D call TRBD1 (5 bases). The ends were cut back, 6 bases at V and 3 bases at J, with 11 bases in the middle. CDR1 is SGHDN and CDR2 is FVKESK in the germline V gene. This CDR3 has 13 residues. The CDR3 coding sequence is TGTGCCAGCAGTCGCCGACAGTACTATGGCTACACCTTC. Amino acids: CASSRRQYYGYTF.

Many counts were recorded for this clonotype. This rearrangement joins TRBV28 to TRBJ1-5, with no clear D. Germline lookup yields CDR1 MDHEN and CDR2 SYDVKM. CDR3 length: 14 amino acids. Trimming stripped 5 bases from V and 7 bases from J, with 15 bases between. The CDR3 here is CASSPRGPGQPQHF. CDR3 DNA sequence: TGTGCCAGCAGTCCCCGAGGGCCGGGACAGCCCCAGCATTTT.

The rearrangement joins TRBV20-1 to TRBJ1-5; D is unresolved. Germline values: CDR1 DFQATT, CDR2 SNEGSKA (reference sequence). This CDR3 contains 13 residues. Trimming cost V 3 bases and J 5 bases, with 11 bases left between them. The CDR3: CSASIGTDQPQHF. The CDR3 DNA is TGCAGTGCTAGTATAGGTACGGATCAGCCCCAGCATTTT.

This clonotype showed up many times. This chain links TRBV20-1 with TRBJ2-3; a weak D match, TRBD2 (6 bases). There are 15 residues in the CDR3. Germline CDR1 is DFQATT and CDR2 is SNEGSKA (reference sequence). The V end lost 2 bases, the J end lost 4 bases, and 16 bases lay between the germline ends. The CDR3 sequence: CSARPGVVYADTQYF. For the CDR3, the DNA is TGCAGTGCTAGACCGGGGGTGGTTTATGCAGATACGCAGTATTTT.

This clonotype was detected many times. The chain couples TRBV24-1 to TRBJ1-2; D not resolved. This CDR3 spans 13 amino acids. V lost 7 bases to trimming and J lost 6 bases, with 14 bases between them. Germline CDR1 reads KGHDR; CDR2 reads SFDVKD. CDR3 bases: TGTGCCACCAGCGAGACGGGGTTAGATGGCTACACCTTC. This translates into CATSETGLDGYTF.